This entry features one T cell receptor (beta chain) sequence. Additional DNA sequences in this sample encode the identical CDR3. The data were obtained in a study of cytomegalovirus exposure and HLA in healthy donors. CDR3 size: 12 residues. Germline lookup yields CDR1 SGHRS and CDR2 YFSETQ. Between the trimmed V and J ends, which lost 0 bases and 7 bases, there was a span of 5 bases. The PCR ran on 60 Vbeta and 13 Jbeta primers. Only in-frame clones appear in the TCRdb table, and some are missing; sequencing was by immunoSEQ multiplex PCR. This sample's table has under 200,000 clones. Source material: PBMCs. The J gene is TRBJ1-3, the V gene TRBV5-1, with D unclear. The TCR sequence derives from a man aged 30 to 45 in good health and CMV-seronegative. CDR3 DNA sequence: TGCGCCAGCAGCTTGGATCGGAACACCATATATTTT. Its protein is CASSLDRNTIYF.